The entry that follows covers one TCR beta chain sequence. This clone was seen more than once but under ten times. The clone's antigen remains unknown. There are no base qualities to consult, and no much larger clone falls within one base. Taken from cysteine to phenylalanine, the CDR3 has 14 residues. The DNA shown is the 42-base CDR3, in frame from base 1. CDR1 and CDR2, looked up from the germline V gene, are SGHVS and FQNEAQ. The germline V and J ends show losses of 5 bases and 6 bases respectively, and no gene match explains 7 bases of the junction. This sample is part of a study of PD-1 blockade in mismatch repair-deficient tumors (dated by TCRdb to between 2016 and 2019). With respect to the entire study: The trial enrolled 86 consecutive patients with roughly twelve mismatch repair-deficient cancer types between 2013 and late 2016, all previously treated and progressing. Tumor-associated T cell clones in the peripheral blood of patients responding to PD-1 blockade were tracked using deep sequencing of TCR CDR3 regions.

Preparation of the library involved the immunoSEQ multiplex PCR assay. TCRdb retrieved this table from immuneACCESS and kept in-frame rearrangements only. Not all clones are present; in checked studies, unresolved V genes account for under half, and no reason is known for the remainder. In this sample the table shows approximately 130,000 clones, 86% of which occur a single time. Approximately 12% of the sample is taken by the ten largest. For every enrolled patient, mismatch repair deficiency was confirmed by either polymerase chain reaction or immunohistochemistry. TCR sequencing was carried out for three patients who responded to pembrolizumab therapy. The phase II trial prospectively tested pembrolizumab PD-1 blockade in advanced mismatch repair-deficient cancers regardless of tissue of origin. Peripheral blood T cell samples were gathered serially, both before PD-1 blockade started and at multiple time points afterward. Blood sampling times were reported as weeks after the first pembrolizumab dose.

Study-level results and caveats: Tumor-resident clones, often undetectable in blood before treatment, expanded rapidly after pembrolizumab and then contracted, generally before radiologic responses.

The rearranged segments are TRBV7-8 and TRBJ2-7, with 10 bases matching TRBD1. The source of this sequence is an adult with mismatch repair-deficient cancer. The specimen was peripheral blood, collected 44 weeks after starting pembrolizumab. The CDR3 corresponds to CASSPGQGKGEQYF. The sequenced DNA is TGTGCCAGCAGCCCGGGACAGGGGAAAGGCGAGCAGTACTTC.